This T cell receptor (beta chain) comes out of a study of blood T cell repertoires in COVID-19. Study at large: Researchers got acute and convalescent COVID-19 samples from the United States, Italy and Spain.

Clones were read by immunoSEQ multiplex PCR, and TCRdb kept only the in-frame ones, dropping some. Here the sample spans about 410,000 clones, approximately 90% being singletons. Germline trimming cut 6 bases from V and 3 bases from J; bases unmatched to any gene: 3. Germline V CDR1 and CDR2: LNHDA, SQIVND (reference sequence). The CDR3 has 14 residues. The genes are TRBV19 and TRBJ2-7, with 12 bases aligning to TRBD2. The TCR comes from a woman aged 30 to 39 with active or convalescent COVID-19. What was sequenced was peripheral blood. The CDR3 reads CASRRLAGDYEQYF. The CDR3 coding sequence is TGTGCCAGTAGAAGACTAGCGGGGGACTACGAGCAGTACTTC.